The 14 T cell receptor beta chains below all came from one sample that was sequenced in a study of cytomegalovirus exposure and HLA in healthy donors. This PCR relied on a set of 60 Vbeta primers and 13 Jbeta primers. Produced via immunoSEQ multiplex PCR; TCRdb's table is partial and in-frame only. The sample has over 200,000 clones, roughly four fifths seen once. The sequenced sample was PBMCs. The receptors shown here come from a woman in her 40s in good health and CMV-seronegative.

CDR3 nucleotides: TGTGCCATCAGTGACCCCCGACAGGGAAGGTACTTC. Translation gives CAISDPRQGRYF. This chain joins TRBV10-3 and TRBJ2-5; TRBD1 aligns across 7 bases. V lost 3 bases, J lost 13 bases, and 8 bases stayed unmatched. Germline CDR1 is ENHRY and CDR2 is SYGVKD. The CDR3 extends over 12 amino acids.

The chain is built from TRBV20-1 and TRBJ2-1, with 7 nucleotides matching TRBD2. From germline, CDR1 is DFQATT and CDR2 SNEGSKA (reference sequence). With 6 bases clipped from V and 11 bases from J, the junction kept 7 bases outside the gene matches. This CDR3 is built from 11 residues. The CDR3 region has the DNA TGCAGTGCCCTTTCGGGACTACAGCAGTTCTTC. It specifies CSALSGLQQFF.

J is TRBJ2-2 and V is TRBV18; unclear D gene. Trimming took off 6 bases at V and 0 bases at J, with 8 bases between the two ends. The CDR3 is 14 residues long. Germline-derived CDR1 and CDR2 are KGHSH and LQKENI. CDR3 residues: CASSQTANTGELFF. Here the CDR3 DNA reads TGTGCCAGCTCCCAAACAGCGAACACCGGGGAGCTGTTTTTT.

The V gene is TRBV5-1, the J gene TRBJ2-2; D may be TRBD2 (5 bases). This CDR3 has 14 residues. Trimming shortened V by 4 bases and J by 7 bases, and 14 bases separated the two germline ends. Germline lookup yields CDR1 SGHRS and CDR2 YFSETQ. CDR3 nucleotide sequence: TGCGCCAGCAGCCCCTCCCCCGGGAACGGGGAGCTGTTTTTT. Translated: CASSPSPGNGELFF.

The genes are TRBV2 and TRBJ2-5; a weak D match, TRBD1 (6 bases). Deletions cut 2 bases from V and 5 bases from J, with 12 bases between. Germline V gives CDR1 SNHLY, CDR2 FYNNEI. This CDR3 is built from 14 residues. CDR3 amino acids: CASSEPGVQETQYF. The CDR3 DNA is TGTGCCAGCAGTGAACCAGGGGTGCAGGAGACCCAGTACTTC.

This clone has a single count. This chain joins TRBV5-1 and TRBJ2-7; 10 nucleotides agree with TRBD2. Germline V gene sequence: CDR1 SGHRS, CDR2 YFSETQ. This CDR3 has 17 residues. After removal of 1 base from V and 0 bases from J, the junction contained 7 bases not matched to a gene. The CDR3 sequence is CASSLKIAGGPSYEQYF. The CDR3 bases are TGCGCCAGCAGCTTGAAGATAGCGGGGGGCCCCTCCTACGAGCAGTACTTC.

This clone has only one observation. The chain uses TRBV9 and TRBJ2-6; D unclear. CDR1 is SGDLS and CDR2 is YYNGEE in the germline V gene. The CDR3 has 16 amino acids. The V end lost 0 bases, the J end lost 0 bases, and 7 bases lay between the germline ends. The CDR3 sequence: CASSVGQDSGANVLTF. CDR3 coding DNA: TGTGCCAGCAGCGTAGGCCAGGACTCTGGGGCCAACGTCCTGACTTTC.

The rearrangement links TRBV19 to TRBJ2-7, with D hard to call. Germline V gives CDR1 LNHDA, CDR2 SQIVND (reference sequence). The CDR3 contains 12 residues. Trimming took off 3 bases at V and 1 base at J, with 4 bases between the two ends. CDR3 protein: CASSIGSYEQYF. In DNA form, the CDR3 reads TGTGCCAGTAGTATCGGGTCCTACGAGCAGTACTTC.

This clone was seen a single time. The chain combines TRBV19 with TRBJ1-5; possible D gene TRBD1, 5 bases. The CDR3 loop spans 13 amino acids. V lost 5 bases and J 5 bases, leaving 10 bases between the germline ends. The germline gives CDR1 LNHDA, CDR2 SQIVND (reference sequence). The chain's CDR3 is CASSPRGDQPQHF. In DNA form, the CDR3 reads TGTGCCAGTAGTCCCCGGGGGGATCAGCCCCAGCATTTT.

The DNA for the CDR3 is TGTGCCAGCGGTAGACAGGGTTTCTACAATGAGCAGTTCTTC. Its translation is CASGRQGFYNEQFF. The J gene is TRBJ2-1, the V gene TRBV6-1; 7 positions match TRBD1. CDR1 is MNHNS and CDR2 is SASEGT in the germline V gene. V dropped 8 bases and J dropped 3; count of bases not matched to a gene: 7. This CDR3 comprises 14 residues.

The V and J genes are TRBV27 and TRBJ1-6; weak D call: TRBD1 (6 bases). CDR1 and CDR2 from the germline V gene are MNHEY and SMNVEV (reference sequence). CDR3 size: 17 residues. V lost 4 bases and J lost 3, with 16 bases in between. DNA for the CDR3: TGTGCCAGCAGTTGGTACTCGAGGGGGAACTATAATTCACCCCTCCACTTT. Its protein product is CASSWYSRGNYNSPLHF.

V gene TRBV2 combines with J gene TRBJ2-7; 8 nucleotides match TRBD1. J lost 3 bases, V lost 7 bases, and 8 bases had no gene match. CDR3 size: 14 residues. CDR1 and CDR2 (germline): SNHLY, FYNNEI. CDR3 in DNA: TGTGCCAGCAACCCGGACAGGGCGGTCTACGAGCAGTACTTC. Protein sequence: CASNPDRAVYEQYF.

The V gene is TRBV19, the J gene TRBJ2-7, with 8 bases lining up with TRBD1. Germline lookup yields CDR1 LNHDA and CDR2 SQIVND (reference sequence). The CDR3 covers 13 residues. The CDR3 DNA is TGTGCGGATCCGGGGACAGGTCTAAGTGAGCAGTACTTC. Its translation: CADPGTGLSEQYF.

The chain links TRBV30 to TRBJ2-7; weak D call: TRBD1 (6 bases). V gave up 1 base and J gave up 2 bases, with 6 bases separating them. The germline CDR1 and CDR2 sequences are GTSNPN and SVGIG (reference sequence). The CDR3 has 12 residues. The CDR3 sequence is CAWSGTAYEQYF. DNA of the CDR3: TGTGCCTGGAGTGGGACAGCCTACGAGCAGTACTTC.